This T cell receptor beta chain stems from a study of shared clonotypes between healthy human individuals. A word on this clone: Antigen specificity is unknown.

Study-level points and caveats: Generation probability values for non-shared clonotypes were lower than those for clonotypes shared by all four donors.

Generated by immunoSEQ multiplex PCR, the TCRdb table keeps only in-frame clones and is missing some. The sample has about 820,000 clones, almost 95% seen once. Terminally differentiated effector memory CD45RA+ cells were excluded from the naive CD8 cells, which were CD45RO-negative and positively selected for CCR7. The clonotype was recovered from a man younger than 45 in good health. Input material: naive CD8+ T cells sorted from blood.

The CDR3 coding sequence is TGTGCCTGGAGTGTACAACCCCACGAGCAGTACTTC. Translating gives CAWSVQPHEQYF. The V gene is TRBV30, the J gene TRBJ2-7; D is unclear. From germline, CDR1 is GTSNPN and CDR2 SVGIG (reference sequence). The CDR3 spans 12 residues. V lost 0 bases and J 5 bases, leaving 8 bases between the germline ends.